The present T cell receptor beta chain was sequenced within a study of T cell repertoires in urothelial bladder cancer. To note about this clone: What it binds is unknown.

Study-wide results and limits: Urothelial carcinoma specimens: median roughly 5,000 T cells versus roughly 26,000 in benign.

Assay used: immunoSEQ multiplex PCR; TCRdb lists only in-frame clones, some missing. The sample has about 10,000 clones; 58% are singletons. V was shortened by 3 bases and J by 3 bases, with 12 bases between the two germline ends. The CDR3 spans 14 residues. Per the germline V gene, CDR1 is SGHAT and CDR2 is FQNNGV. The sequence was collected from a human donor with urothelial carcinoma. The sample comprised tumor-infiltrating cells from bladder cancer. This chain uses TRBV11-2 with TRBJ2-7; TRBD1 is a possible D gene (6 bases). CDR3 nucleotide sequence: TGTGCCAGCAGCTTTCTCGGGACATACTACGAGCAGTACTTC. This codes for CASSFLGTYYEQYF.